This T cell receptor beta chain was observed in a study of T cell repertoires in cytomegalovirus infection (dated by TCRdb to between 2018 and 2021). Context from the whole study: Donor HLA type was relevant to the analysis, because carriage of CMV infection together with the matching HLA type was indicated by public TCR beta signatures.

For CDR1 and CDR2, the germline V gene (reference sequence) lists DFQATT and SNEGSKA. V and J are truncated by 1 base and 4 bases respectively, leaving an intervening sequence of 10 bases. The CDR3 measures 13 amino acids from cysteine to phenylalanine. Only the CDR3 part of the read is kept: 39 bases, read in frame from the first base. As regards this clonotype: Which antigen it targets is not known. Base qualities are missing; no much larger clone stands one base away.

Sequencing used an Illumina HiSeq 1500. The raw public reads went through TCRdb reprocessing: fastp at Q25, MiXCR clone calling, in-frame beta chains kept. Rows are combined by CDR3 protein, so each entry shows the most common genes and DNA. This sample comprises some 230,000 distinct CDR3 sequences, over 20% of them detected only once. The top ten clonotypes cover roughly 20% of the sample. General study outcomes and caveats: Cumulative frequency of public TCR beta family members discriminated carriers of CMV infection plus the relevant HLA type in this cohort and an independent roughly 340-donor cohort. In the ex vivo response, HLA-C-restricted CMV-specific TCR beta clonotypes were dominant, and in two of eight donors the single most frequent clonotype came from this HLA-C-restricted group.

The V and J genes are TRBV20-1 and TRBJ1-2, and possibly TRBD1, on 5 matching bases. Sequenced input: CD8+ T cells from PBMCs. The receptor's source is a human donor in good health (CMV status not recorded). Some clones in this sample may be carry-over from other donors' samples. The CDR3: CSARVQGGYGYTF. DNA sequence: TGCAGTGCTAGAGTCCAGGGTGGCTATGGCTACACCTTC.